This passage covers 30 T cell receptor beta chains from one sample sequenced in a study of blood T cell repertoires in COVID-19. Generated by immunoSEQ multiplex PCR, the TCRdb table keeps only in-frame clones and is missing some. Counted here are a few hundred thousand clones, approximately 91% occurring once; the ten biggest clones make up 1.4%. Sequencing was done on a sample of PBMCs or T cells enriched from blood (not recorded which). Receptor source: a woman under 30 who had been exposed to COVID-19.

The chain uses TRBV28 and TRBJ1-2, with TRBD1 matching over 7 bases. The CDR3 contains 13 residues. Germline trimming cut 5 bases from V and 2 bases from J; bases unmatched to any gene: 2. Germline lookup yields CDR1 MDHEN and CDR2 SYDVKM. DNA for the CDR3: TGTGCCAGCAGTCAGGGACAGAACTATGGCTACACCTTC. This sequence encodes CASSQGQNYGYTF.

CDR3 sequence: CASSPLPGQGATDTQYF. The DNA of the CDR3 is TGTGCCAGCAGCCCCCTCCCGGGACAGGGGGCAACAGATACGCAGTATTTT. V is TRBV7-9 and J is TRBJ2-3; 12 nucleotides agree with TRBD1. The CDR3 is made up of 17 amino acids. Trimming removed 5 bases from V and 3 bases from J; junction bases left unmatched: 9. Germline CDR1 and CDR2: SEHNR and FQNEAQ (reference sequence).

Only one count was recorded for this clone. The chain joins TRBV4-2 to TRBJ1-2; 10 nucleotides line up with TRBD1. In germline, CDR1 is LGHNA, CDR2 YNFKEQ. The CDR3 consists of 15 residues. J lost 9 bases, V lost 0 bases, and 7 bases had no gene match. CDR3 DNA: TGTGCCAGCAGCCAAGAAGTTGGGACAGGGGTCCGCTACACCTTC. This codes for CASSQEVGTGVRYTF.

V is TRBV5-1 and J is TRBJ1-1, with D tentatively TRBD1 (6 bases). The CDR3 totals 14 residues. Trimming removed 1 base at V and 1 base at J, with 8 bases between. In germline, CDR1 is SGHRS, CDR2 YFSETQ. The CDR3 spells CASSLRDTNTEAFF. The CDR3 coding sequence is TGCGCCAGCAGCTTGCGGGACACGAACACTGAAGCTTTCTTT.

This chain links TRBV27 with TRBJ1-2; no clear D. V lost 5 bases and J 6 bases, leaving 19 bases between the germline ends. This CDR3 is built from 15 residues. Germline CDR1 is MNHEY and CDR2 is SMNVEV (reference sequence). CDR3 coding DNA: TGTGCCAGCAGTCCCATGCCCCCTCTAGAGGATGGCTACACCTTC. Protein: CASSPMPPLEDGYTF.

CDR3 amino acids: CASTGQGGDLSNQPQHF. Here the CDR3 DNA reads TGTGCCAGCACCGGGCAGGGGGGTGACTTAAGCAATCAGCCCCAGCATTTT. The rearrangement links TRBV2 to TRBJ1-5; 7 nucleotides agree with TRBD1. Losses at the gene ends were 7 bases for V and 1 base for J; bases not matched to a gene: 13. The germline gives CDR1 SNHLY, CDR2 FYNNEI. This CDR3 spans 17 amino acids.

The chain recombines TRBV6-6 with TRBJ1-1; D is perhaps TRBD1 (6 bases). The V gene lost 0 bases and the J gene lost 9 bases, with 14 bases spanning the gap. This CDR3 has 14 amino acids. The germline CDR1 and CDR2 sequences are MNHNY and SVGAGI (reference sequence). This CDR3 is CASSYSIGQRQAFF. The CDR3 DNA reads as TGTGCCAGCAGTTACTCAATTGGACAGCGGCAAGCTTTCTTT.

The V call is TRBV29-1, the J call TRBJ1-1; possibly TRBD1 for D (6 bases). The V end was cut by 3 bases, the J end by 3 bases, with 14 bases between. CDR3 length equals 14 residues. The germline V gene has CDR1 SQVTM and CDR2 ANQGSEA. DNA for the CDR3: TGCAGCGTTGAGGGGGCCAGGTTGGACACTGAAGCTTTCTTT. This translates into CSVEGARLDTEAFF.

The chain is built from TRBV6-5 and TRBJ1-1; tentative D call: TRBD1 (5 bases). This CDR3 spans 13 amino acids. Germline CDR1 MNHEY, CDR2 SVGAGI. V lost 6 bases and J lost 6, with 14 bases in between. The CDR3 sequence: CASRGGLASEAFF. The CDR3 bases are TGTGCCAGCAGGGGGGGACTGGCCTCTGAAGCTTTCTTT.

V gene TRBV29-1 combines with J gene TRBJ1-1; D is uncertain. The CDR3 totals 10 residues. The V and J ends lost 4 bases and 7 bases respectively, with 7 bases between them. Germline V gene data show CDR1 as SQVTM and CDR2 as ANQGSEA. The CDR3 spells CSVGHNEAFF. As DNA, the CDR3 is TGCAGCGTTGGCCACAATGAAGCTTTCTTT.

V gene TRBV7-2 combines with J gene TRBJ1-2; 10 positions match TRBD1. The junction had 4 bases not matched to a gene; V was cut back by 3 bases and J by 3 bases. This CDR3 is 15 amino acids long. CDR1 and CDR2 from the germline V gene are SGHTA and FQGNSA. CDR3 nucleotides: TGTGCCAGCAGCTTGACAGGGGGCTCCTACTATGGCTACACCTTC. Amino acids: CASSLTGGSYYGYTF.

This chain joins TRBV11-2 and TRBJ2-7; 8 bases are shared with TRBD1. The CDR3 has 15 residues. The germline gives CDR1 SGHAT, CDR2 FQNNGV. With V trimmed by 3 bases and J by 6 bases, 10 bases remained unmatched. The CDR3 sequence: CASSFERTGNVEQYF. The DNA of the CDR3 is TGTGCCAGCAGCTTCGAACGGACAGGGAATGTCGAGCAGTACTTC. The whole variable domain, remainder taken from reference TRBV11-2 and TRBJ2-7, is EAGVAQSPRYKIIEKRQSVAFWCNPISGHATLYWYQQILGQGPKLLIQFQNNGVVDDSQLPKDRFSAERLKGVDSTLKIQPAKLEDSAVYLCASSFERTGNVEQYFGPGTRLTVT.

This rearrangement joins TRBV29-1 to TRBJ2-7; possibly TRBD2 for D (5 bases). This CDR3 has 12 amino acids. V was shortened by 6 bases and J by 2 bases, with 11 bases between the two germline ends. Germline V CDR1 and CDR2: SQVTM, ANQGSEA. This chain's CDR3 is CSVARETYEQYF. The CDR3 DNA sequence: TGCAGCGTAGCCCGGGAAACCTACGAGCAGTACTTC.

This chain links TRBV19 with TRBJ1-1; a possible D gene is TRBD1 (6 bases). Trimming shortened V by 7 bases and J by 4 bases, and 16 bases separated the two germline ends. The CDR3 contains 14 residues. Germline values: CDR1 LNHDA, CDR2 SQIVND (reference sequence). This CDR3 is CASTFPSRGTEAFF. CDR3 in DNA: TGTGCCAGTACCTTCCCCAGCAGGGGCACTGAAGCTTTCTTT. The full variable domain, in which reference TRBV19 and TRBJ1-1 provide the parts outside the CDR3, is DGGITQSPKYLFRKEGQNVTLSCEQNLNHDAMYWYRQDPGQGLRLIYYSQIVNDFQKGDIAEGYSVSREKKESFPLTVTSAQKNPTAFYLCASTFPSRGTEAFFGQGTRLTVV.

The J gene is TRBJ2-2, the V gene TRBV29-1; D unclear. The V end lost 0 bases, the J end lost 0 bases, and 8 bases lay between the germline ends. Germline V lookup: CDR1 SQVTM, CDR2 ANQGSEA. This CDR3 contains 15 residues. The CDR3: CSVEDSDSNTGELFF. The CDR3 DNA follows: TGCAGCGTTGAAGACAGCGACTCGAACACCGGGGAGCTGTTTTTT.

This clone has more than one count but fewer than ten. The CDR3 nucleotides read TGTGCCAGCAGAGACAGGGGCAGGGGCACTGAAGCTTTCTTT. As protein: CASRDRGRGTEAFF. The chain joins TRBV6-5 to TRBJ1-1; 8 nucleotides align to TRBD1. Germline V gives CDR1 MNHEY, CDR2 SVGAGI. J gave up 4 bases and V 6 bases, and 7 bases lay outside the gene matches. The CDR3 consists of 14 residues.

The chain uses TRBV28 and TRBJ2-7, with 8 bases aligning to TRBD1. The V segment lost 1 base and the J segment 5 bases; nucleotides outside the gene matches: 10. The CDR3 has 16 residues. The germline gives CDR1 MDHEN, CDR2 SYDVKM. CDR3 residues: CASSLSLRQGADEQYF. The CDR3 bases are TGTGCCAGCAGTTTATCCCTCAGGCAGGGGGCTGACGAGCAGTACTTC.

The chain has TRBV10-1 and TRBJ1-1; D is undetermined. The ends were cut back, 4 bases at V and 12 bases at J, with 6 bases in the middle. The CDR3 length is 9 residues. CDR1 and CDR2 (germline): WNHNN, SYGVQD (reference sequence). For the CDR3, the DNA is TGCGCCAGCAGTGTCGGTACTTTCTTT. This codes for CASSVGTFF.

The chain recombines TRBV29-1 with TRBJ1-2; no reliable D call. Trimming removed 2 bases at V and 0 bases at J, with 13 bases between. Germline CDR1 is SQVTM and CDR2 is ANQGSEA. This CDR3 has 15 residues. The CDR3 DNA follows: TGCAGCGTTGAACGTATGTGGGAGTCTAACTATGGCTACACCTTC. Encoded protein: CSVERMWESNYGYTF.

The rearrangement links TRBV12-3 or TRBV12-4 to TRBJ2-7; D is possibly TRBD2 (6 bases). This CDR3 spans 13 amino acids. V was cut by 3 bases and J by 3 bases, with 9 bases left in between. The CDR3 nucleotides are TGTGCCAGCAGTTTCGGGAGCAACTACGAGCAGTACTTC. Translated: CASSFGSNYEQYF.

The chain combines TRBV21-1 with TRBJ2-7; the D call TRBD1 from the table was never checked on the DNA. TRBV21-1 is a documented pseudogene. This CDR3 region has 19 residues. The CDR3 spells CASSKNWMGNRALSYEQYF. The CDR3 nucleotides read TGTGCCAGCAGCAAAAATTGGATGGGGAACAGGGCCTTATCTTACGAGCAGTACTTC.

The chain uses TRBV7-8 and TRBJ2-1, with 14 nucleotides matching TRBD2. The germline gives CDR1 SGHVS, CDR2 FQNEAQ. Germline trimming cut 3 bases from V and 1 base from J; bases unmatched to any gene: 17. The CDR3 has 22 amino acids. In DNA form, the CDR3 reads TGTGCCAGCAGCTTTTCTAGCATCGGGACTAGCGGGGGCGGCGGGTCCTACAATGAGCAGTTCTTC. As protein: CASSFSSIGTSGGGGSYNEQFF. The variable domain in full, with the rest retrieved from reference TRBV7-8 and TRBJ2-1, is GAGVSQSPRYKVAKRGQDVALRCDPISGHVSLFWYQQALGQGPEFLTYFQNEAQLDKSGLPSDRFFAERPEGSVSTLKIQRTQQEDSAVYLCASSFSSIGTSGGGGSYNEQFFGPGTRLTVL.

The gene calls are TRBV24-1 and TRBJ2-7; 12 nucleotides align to TRBD1. Looked up from germline, CDR1 is KGHDR and CDR2 is SFDVKD. The CDR3 is made up of 16 amino acids. The ends lost 4 bases at V and 2 bases at J; junction bases unmatched: 5. DNA for the CDR3: TGTGCCACCAGTGACCCCGGGACAGGGGGCCCCTACGAGCAGTACTTC. Translated, it gives CATSDPGTGGPYEQYF.

This rearrangement joins TRBV5-1 to TRBJ2-1, with 13 bases fitting TRBD2. The junction had 4 bases not matched to a gene; V was cut back by 5 bases and J by 5 bases. Germline-derived CDR1 and CDR2 are SGHRS and YFSETQ. The CDR3 loop spans 15 amino acids. This chain's CDR3 is CASRPGTSGNNEQFF. The CDR3 DNA sequence: TGCGCCAGCAGGCCAGGGACTAGCGGGAACAATGAGCAGTTCTTC.

The rearrangement joins TRBV19 to TRBJ1-5; TRBD1 might be the D (6 bases). Trimming stripped 5 bases from V and 0 bases from J, with 17 bases between. CDR3 length equals 17 residues. CDR1 is LNHDA and CDR2 is SQIVND in the germline V gene (reference sequence). The CDR3 here is CASSFRGPGTSNQPQHF. CDR3 in DNA: TGTGCCAGTAGTTTCAGGGGTCCTGGGACTAGCAATCAGCCCCAGCATTTT.

The sample holds one count of this clone. The chain combines TRBV4-1 with TRBJ2-2; possible D gene TRBD1, 6 bases. The germline V and J ends were trimmed by 0 bases and 7 bases, with 12 bases remaining between them. Germline assignment: CDR1 MGHRA and CDR2 YSYEKL. CDR3 length equals 15 residues. The CDR3 is CASSQDPGQHGELFF. The CDR3 DNA is TGCGCCAGCAGCCAAGACCCCGGACAGCACGGGGAGCTGTTTTTT.

The chain has TRBV5-1 and TRBJ2-1; tentatively, D is TRBD1 (6 bases). From germline, CDR1 is SGHRS and CDR2 YFSETQ. With 1 base removed from V and 10 bases from J, the gap between germline ends came to 18 bases. The CDR3 runs 15 residues. CDR3 nucleotide sequence: TGCGCCAGCAGCTTGTCTTCCAGGGGTATCGGGGAGCAGTTCTTC. The encoded protein is CASSLSSRGIGEQFF. Complete variable domain (other parts from reference TRBV5-1 and TRBJ2-1): KAGVTQTPRYLIKTRGQQVTLSCSPISGHRSVSWYQQTPGQGLQFLFEYFSETQRNKGNFPGRFSGRQFSNSRSEMNVSTLELGDSALYLCASSLSSRGIGEQFFGPGTRLTVL.

The chain uses TRBV5-1 and TRBJ2-2; weak D call: TRBD2 (7 bases). The V gene lost 4 bases and the J gene lost 5 bases, with 18 bases spanning the gap. Germline V CDR1 and CDR2: SGHRS, YFSETQ. There are 16 residues in the CDR3. This CDR3 reads CASSPGGGAGTGELFF. Written as DNA, the CDR3 is TGCGCCAGCAGCCCCGGAGGGGGGGCGGGAACCGGGGAGCTGTTTTTT.

The chain recombines TRBV20-1 with TRBJ1-3; D uncertain. This CDR3 comprises 11 residues. Trimming removed 5 bases from V and 4 bases from J, with 6 bases in between. Looked up from germline, CDR1 is DFQATT and CDR2 is SNEGSKA (reference sequence). The CDR3 protein is CSAGEGNTIYF. CDR3 DNA: TGCAGTGCTGGGGAGGGAAACACCATATATTTT.

The gene calls are TRBV10-3 and TRBJ2-7; D is perhaps TRBD2 (7 bases). Trimming took 5 bases from V and 6 from J, leaving 17 bases between them. CDR1 ENHRY and CDR2 SYGVKD come from the germline V gene. This CDR3 spans 14 amino acids. In DNA form, the CDR3 reads TGTGCCATCAGTCCCGAGGGGGGGCGATCCGAGCAGTACTTC. This translates into CAISPEGGRSEQYF.